The 2 T cell receptor beta chains presented below share a single source sample, sequenced in a study of blood T cell repertoires in COVID-19. Using immunoSEQ multiplex PCR, the repertoire was profiled, and TCRdb retains in-frame clones only, with some absent. The sample includes 180,000 or so clones, approximately 85% seen only once; the top ten take approximately 9.9%. Source material: peripheral blood. The receptors derive from a human donor with active or convalescent COVID-19. The donor label of this sample is uncertain.

The V and J genes are TRBV2 and TRBJ2-7; a possible D gene is TRBD2 (6 bases). With 8 bases removed from V and 2 bases from J, the gap between germline ends came to 13 bases. Germline loops: CDR1 SNHLY, CDR2 FYNNEI. CDR3 size: 13 residues. CDR3 sequence (DNA): TGTGCCAGCGAAGCTGGAGGGGCCTACGAGCAGTACTTC. It codes for CASEAGGAYEQYF.

The chain joins TRBV5-6 to TRBJ1-1; D gene ambiguous. This CDR3 is built from 15 residues. In germline, CDR1 is SGHDT, CDR2 YYEEEE. The V end lost 2 bases, the J end lost 5 bases, and 16 bases lay between the germline ends. In nucleotides, the CDR3 is TGTGCCAGCAGCTTCGAATTGGCAGGTGTAACTGAAGCTTTCTTT. Translating gives CASSFELAGVTEAFF.